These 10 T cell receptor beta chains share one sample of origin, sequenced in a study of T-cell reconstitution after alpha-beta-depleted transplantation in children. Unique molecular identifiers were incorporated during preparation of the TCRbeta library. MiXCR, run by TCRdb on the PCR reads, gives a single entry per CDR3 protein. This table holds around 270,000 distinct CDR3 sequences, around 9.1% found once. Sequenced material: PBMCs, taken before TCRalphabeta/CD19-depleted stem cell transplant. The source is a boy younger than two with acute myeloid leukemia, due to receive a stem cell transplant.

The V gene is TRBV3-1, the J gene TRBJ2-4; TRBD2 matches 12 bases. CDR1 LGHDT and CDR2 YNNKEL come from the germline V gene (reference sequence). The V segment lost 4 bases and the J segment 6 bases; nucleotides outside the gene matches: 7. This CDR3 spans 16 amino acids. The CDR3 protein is CASSPWPSGGANIQYF. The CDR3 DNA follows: TGTGCCAGCAGCCCGTGGCCTAGCGGGGGGGCAAACATTCAGTACTTC.

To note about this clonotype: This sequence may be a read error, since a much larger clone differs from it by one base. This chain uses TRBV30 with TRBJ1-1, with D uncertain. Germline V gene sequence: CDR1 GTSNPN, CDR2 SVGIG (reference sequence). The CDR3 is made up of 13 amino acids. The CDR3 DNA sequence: TGTGCCTGGGCTCGGGTTTTGAGCACTGACGCTTTCTTT. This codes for CAWARVLSTDAFF.

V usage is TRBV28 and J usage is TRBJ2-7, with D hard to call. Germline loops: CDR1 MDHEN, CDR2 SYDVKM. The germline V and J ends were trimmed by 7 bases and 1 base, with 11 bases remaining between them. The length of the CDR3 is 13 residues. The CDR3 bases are TGTGCCAGCATGTGGTGGGGTTCCTACGAGCAGTACTTC. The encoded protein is CASMWWGSYEQYF.

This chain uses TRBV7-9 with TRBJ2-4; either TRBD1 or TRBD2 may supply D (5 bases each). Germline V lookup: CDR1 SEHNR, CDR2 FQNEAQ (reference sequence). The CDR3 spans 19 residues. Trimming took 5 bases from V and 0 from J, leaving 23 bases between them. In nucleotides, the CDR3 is TGTGCCAGCAGCCGAGTTACAGAGGGGCACCCGTTAGCCAAAAACATTCAGTACTTC. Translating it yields CASSRVTEGHPLAKNIQYF.

The chain's CDR3 is CASSLGASSGNTIYF. DNA of the CDR3: TGTGCCAGCAGTTTAGGCGCCAGCTCTGGAAACACCATATATTTT. V gene TRBV12-3 or TRBV12-4 combines with J gene TRBJ1-3; no firm D call. The CDR3 spans 15 residues. Trimming pared 1 base from V and 0 bases from J, leaving 7 bases between.

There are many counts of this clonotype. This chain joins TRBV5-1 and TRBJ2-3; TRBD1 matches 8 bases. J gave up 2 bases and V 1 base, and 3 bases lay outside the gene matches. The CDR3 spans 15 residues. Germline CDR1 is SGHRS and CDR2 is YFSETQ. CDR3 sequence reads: CASSLMTGVTDTQYF. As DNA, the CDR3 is TGCGCCAGCAGCTTGATGACAGGGGTCACAGATACGCAGTATTTT.

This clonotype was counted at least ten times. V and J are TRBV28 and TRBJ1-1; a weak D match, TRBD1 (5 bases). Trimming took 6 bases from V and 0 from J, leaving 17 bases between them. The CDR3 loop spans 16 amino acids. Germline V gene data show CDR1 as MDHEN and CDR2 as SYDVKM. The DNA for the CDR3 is TGTGCCAGCAGCCCTCCGGGACTCCTCATGAACACTGAAGCTTTCTTT. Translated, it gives CASSPPGLLMNTEAFF.

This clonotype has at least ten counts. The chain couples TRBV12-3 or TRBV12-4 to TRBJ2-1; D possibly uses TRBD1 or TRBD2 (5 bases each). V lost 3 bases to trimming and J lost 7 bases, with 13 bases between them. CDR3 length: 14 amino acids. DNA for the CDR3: TGTGCCAGCAGTTTGGGGGAGCCCGAGAATGAGCAGTTCTTC. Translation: CASSLGEPENEQFF.

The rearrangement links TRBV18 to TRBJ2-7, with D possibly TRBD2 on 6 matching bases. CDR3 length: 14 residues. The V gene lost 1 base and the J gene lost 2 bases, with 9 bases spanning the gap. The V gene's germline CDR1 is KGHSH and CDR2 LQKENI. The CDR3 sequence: CASSPRRAPYEQYF. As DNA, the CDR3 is TGTGCCAGCTCACCACGGAGGGCCCCCTACGAGCAGTACTTC.

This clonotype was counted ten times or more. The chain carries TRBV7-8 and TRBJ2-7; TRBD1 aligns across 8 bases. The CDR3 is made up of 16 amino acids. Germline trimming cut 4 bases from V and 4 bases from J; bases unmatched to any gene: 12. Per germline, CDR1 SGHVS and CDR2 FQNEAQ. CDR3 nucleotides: TGTGCCAGCAGCTCTACAGACAGGGGCCCTTTATACGAGCAGTACTTC. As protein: CASSSTDRGPLYEQYF. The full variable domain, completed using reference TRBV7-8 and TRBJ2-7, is GAGVSQSPRYKVAKRGQDVALRCDPISGHVSLFWYQQALGQGPEFLTYFQNEAQLDKSGLPSDRFFAERPEGSVSTLKIQRTQQEDSAVYLCASSSTDRGPLYEQYFGPGTRLTVT.